Listed here is a single T cell receptor beta chain. These data originate in a study of control samples from healthy donors and cancer patients. This CDR3 is 15 amino acids long. In germline, CDR1 is SGHTA, CDR2 FQGNSA. V lost 2 bases to trimming and J lost 2 bases; unmatched junction nucleotides: 5. Generated by immunoSEQ multiplex PCR, the TCRdb table keeps only in-frame clones and is missing some. The table includes roughly 400,000 clones, more than 80% detected once. The origin of this receptor is a man in his forties or fifties with head and neck cancer. The source material was PBMCs. This chain connects TRBV7-2 to TRBJ2-7; 8 bases agree with TRBD1. The CDR3 DNA reads TGTGCCAGCAGCTTATCGACAGGGGCCCCCTACGAGCAGTACTTC. Protein product: CASSLSTGAPYEQYF.